The clone carrying this T cell receptor beta chain was found many times. Its antigen is as yet unknown. The CDR3 loop spans 15 amino acids. Trimming removed 0 bases from V and 6 bases from J; junction bases left unmatched: 5. Germline V gives CDR1 LGHDT, CDR2 YNNKEL (reference sequence). Sequencing involved patients with CD8+CD57+ cell expansion previously shown by flow cytometry. Blood samples were obtained from patients who had received no prior therapy. This record comes from a study of CD8+CD57+ T cells in acquired aplastic anemia. Study in general: Isolated CD4+ and CD8+ cells, once sorted, yielded DNA averaging roughly 3.2 ug. Overall study results and limits: With respect to CD8+ Simpson's diversity, patients and controls did not differ significantly.

Researchers used genomic DNA as the template to profile TCR beta VDJ and CDR3. TCRdb called the reads again in MiXCR, with one record for every CDR3 protein. The sample lists fewer than 250,000 distinct CDR3 sequences, roughly 50% occurring once. The J gene is TRBJ2-7, the V gene TRBV3-1; 10 bases align to TRBD1. This TCR came from a human donor with aplastic anemia. The specimen was sorted CD4+, CD8+, or CD8+CD57+ T cells (not recorded which) from PBMCs. In DNA, the CDR3 is TGTGCCAGCAGCCAAGATCCGGGACAGGGGCGCGAGCAGTACTTC. Translated: CASSQDPGQGREQYF.